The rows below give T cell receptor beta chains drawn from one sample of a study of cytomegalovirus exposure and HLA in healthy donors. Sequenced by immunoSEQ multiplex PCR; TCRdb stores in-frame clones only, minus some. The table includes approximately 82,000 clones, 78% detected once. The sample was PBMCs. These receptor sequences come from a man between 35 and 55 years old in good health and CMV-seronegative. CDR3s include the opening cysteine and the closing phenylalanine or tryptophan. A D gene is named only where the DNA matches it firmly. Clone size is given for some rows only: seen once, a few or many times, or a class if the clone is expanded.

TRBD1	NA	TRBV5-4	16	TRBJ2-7	CASSLSRDRGTYEQYF	TGTGCCAGCAGCTTGAGCCGGGACAGGGGAACCTACGAGCAGTACTTC
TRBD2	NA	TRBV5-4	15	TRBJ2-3	CASSGSGVSTDTQYF	TGTGCCAGCAGCGGGAGCGGGGTTAGCACAGATACGCAGTATTTT
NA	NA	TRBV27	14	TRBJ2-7	CASSRQGSPYEQYF	TGTGCCAGCAGTCGTCAGGGGTCCCCCTACGAGCAGTACTTC
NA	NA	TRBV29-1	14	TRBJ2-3	CSVEWGLAGDTQYF	TGCAGCGTTGAATGGGGGCTGGCTGGAGATACGCAGTATTTT
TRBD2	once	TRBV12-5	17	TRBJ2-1	CASGLDSTSGSRYEQFF	TGTGCTAGTGGTTTGGATTCAACTAGCGGGAGCCGGTATGAGCAGTTCTTC
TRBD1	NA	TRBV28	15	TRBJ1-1	CASSFWGQGNTEAFF	TGTGCCAGCAGTTTTTGGGGACAGGGGAACACTGAAGCTTTCTTT
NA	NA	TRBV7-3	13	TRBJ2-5	CASSPDMQETQYF	TGTGCCAGCAGCCCCGACATGCAAGAGACCCAGTACTTC
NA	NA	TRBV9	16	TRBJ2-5	CASSVGPAGFQETQYF	TGTGCCAGCAGCGTAGGCCCCGCAGGTTTCCAAGAGACCCAGTACTTC
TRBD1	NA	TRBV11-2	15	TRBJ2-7	CASSLSGQGAYEQYF	TGTGCCAGCAGCCTATCGGGACAGGGGGCCTACGAGCAGTACTTC
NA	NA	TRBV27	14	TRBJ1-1	CASSPSGVNTEAFF	TGTGCCAGCAGTCCCTCGGGGGTGAACACTGAAGCTTTCTTT
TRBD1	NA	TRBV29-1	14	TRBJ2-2	CSARTGGNAGELFF	TGCAGCGCTCGGACAGGGGGGAACGCCGGGGAGCTGTTTTTT
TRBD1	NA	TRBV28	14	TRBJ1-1	CASRTGGSDTEAFF	TGTGCCAGCAGAACAGGGGGCAGCGACACTGAAGCTTTCTTT
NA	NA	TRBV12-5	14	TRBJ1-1	CASGLEFKNTEAFF	TGTGCTAGTGGTCTAGAGTTTAAGAACACTGAAGCTTTCTTT
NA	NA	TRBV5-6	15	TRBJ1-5	CASSLGGWSNQPQHF	TGTGCCAGCAGCTTGGGAGGGTGGAGCAATCAGCCCCAGCATTTT
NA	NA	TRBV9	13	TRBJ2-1	CASSSSRGNGQFF	TGTGCCAGCAGTTCTAGTAGGGGGAACGGGCAGTTCTTC
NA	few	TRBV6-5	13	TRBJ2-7	CASSLGPAYEQYF	TGTGCCAGCAGTTTGGGCCCCGCCTACGAGCAGTACTTC
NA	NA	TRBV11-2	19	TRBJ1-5	CASSLVAGVIPISNQPQHF	TGTGCCAGCAGCTTAGTCGCGGGGGTGATACCAATTAGCAATCAGCCCCAGCATTTT
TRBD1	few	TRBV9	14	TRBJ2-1	CASSPEQGAYEQFF	TGTGCCAGCAGCCCTGAACAGGGGGCGTATGAGCAGTTCTTC
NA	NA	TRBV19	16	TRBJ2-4	CASSMSAISPNNIQYF	TGTGCCAGTAGTATGTCCGCGATAAGCCCCAACAACATTCAGTACTTC
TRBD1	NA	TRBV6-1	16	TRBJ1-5	CASSAGGGSPNQPQHF	TGTGCCAGCAGTGCAGGGGGCGGGTCACCCAATCAGCCCCAGCATTTT
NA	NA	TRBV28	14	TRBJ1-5	CASSPREGYQPQHF	TGTGCCAGCAGTCCCAGGGAGGGATATCAGCCCCAGCATTTT
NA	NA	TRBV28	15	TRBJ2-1	CASRPTGTYYNEQFF	TGTGCCAGCAGGCCCACCGGGACATACTACAATGAGCAGTTCTTC
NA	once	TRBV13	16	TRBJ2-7	CASSLGVRVSSYEQYF	TGTGCCAGCAGCTTAGGGGTTCGGGTTAGCTCCTACGAGCAGTACTTC
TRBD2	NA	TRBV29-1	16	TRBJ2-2	CSVGFFSGTRAGELFF	TGCAGCGTTGGATTTTTTAGCGGGACGAGGGCCGGGGAGCTGTTTTTT
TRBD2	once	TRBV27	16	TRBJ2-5	CASSLGTSGRGETQYF	TGTGCCAGCAGCCTCGGGACTAGCGGGAGGGGGGAGACCCAGTACTTC
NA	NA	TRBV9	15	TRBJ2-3	CASSVEGTRRDTQYF	TGTGCCAGCAGCGTAGAGGGGACTCGCCGGGATACGCAGTATTTT
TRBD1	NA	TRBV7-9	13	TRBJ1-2	CATGQGTNYGYTF	TGTGCCACCGGACAGGGAACTAACTATGGCTACACCTTC
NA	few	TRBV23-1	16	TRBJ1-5	CASSQTDSLSNQPQHF	TGCGCCAGCAGTCAAACGGACAGTCTCTCCAATCAGCCCCAGCATTTT
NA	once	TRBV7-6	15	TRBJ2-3	CASSLGLASTDTQYF	TGTGCCAGCAGCTTAGGGTTAGCTAGCACAGATACGCAGTATTTT
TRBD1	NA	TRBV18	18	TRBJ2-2	CASSPLRMNRGNTGELFF	TGTGCCAGCTCACCACTTAGGATGAACAGGGGAAACACCGGGGAGCTGTTTTTT
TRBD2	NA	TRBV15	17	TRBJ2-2	CATSRRLAGGNTGELFF	TGTGCCACCAGCAGAAGACTAGCGGGGGGAAACACCGGGGAGCTGTTTTTT
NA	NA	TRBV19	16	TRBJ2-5	CASSSHPRGTGETQYF	TGTGCCAGTAGTTCACACCCTAGGGGGACGGGAGAGACCCAGTACTTC
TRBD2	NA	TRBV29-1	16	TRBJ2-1	CSALGVAGEKYNEQFF	TGCAGCGCCCTTGGTGTAGCGGGAGAGAAATACAATGAGCAGTTCTTC
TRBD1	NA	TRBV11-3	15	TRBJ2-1	CASSLEQGGYNEQFF	TGTGCCAGCAGCTTAGAACAGGGGGGATACAATGAGCAGTTCTTC
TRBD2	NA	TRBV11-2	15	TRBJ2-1	CASSLTSGSSYEQFF	TGTGCCAGCAGCCTCACTAGCGGGAGTTCATATGAGCAGTTCTTC
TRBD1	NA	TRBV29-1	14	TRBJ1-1	CSVLGQGFGTEAFF	TGCAGCGTTTTGGGACAGGGGTTTGGCACTGAAGCTTTCTTT
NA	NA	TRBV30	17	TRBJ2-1	CAWSPPPGERNYNEQFF	TGTGCCTGGAGCCCTCCCCCAGGGGAGCGGAATTACAATGAGCAGTTCTTC
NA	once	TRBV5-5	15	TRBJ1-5	CASSVQTGPQKPQHF	TGTGCCAGCAGCGTTCAGACAGGACCCCAAAAGCCCCAGCATTTT
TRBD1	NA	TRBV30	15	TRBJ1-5	CAWSPGTESNQPQHF	TGTGCCTGGAGTCCCGGGACAGAGAGCAATCAGCCCCAGCATTTT
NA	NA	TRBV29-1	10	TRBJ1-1	CSVTTGEAFF	TGCAGCGTTACCACAGGAGAAGCTTTCTTT
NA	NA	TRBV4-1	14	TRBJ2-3	CASSQVSKADTQYF	TGCGCCAGCAGCCAAGTCTCTAAAGCAGATACGCAGTATTTT
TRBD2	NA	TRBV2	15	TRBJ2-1	CASSPTSGDYNEQFF	TGTGCCAGCAGTCCTACTAGCGGGGACTACAATGAGCAGTTCTTC
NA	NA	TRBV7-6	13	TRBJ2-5	CASSSGTQETQYF	TGTGCCAGCAGCTCCGGGACTCAAGAGACCCAGTACTTC
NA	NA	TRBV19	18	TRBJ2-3	CASSIGLGTYVSSGTQYF	TGTGCCAGTAGTATAGGCTTGGGGACTTACGTTTCTTCGGGTACGCAGTATTTT
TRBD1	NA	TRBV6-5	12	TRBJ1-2	CASSKTGVGYTF	TGTGCCAGCAGTAAGACAGGGGTTGGCTACACCTTC
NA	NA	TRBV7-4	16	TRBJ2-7	CASSLAAHHSSYEQYF	TGTGCCAGCAGCTTAGCGGCCCACCACAGCTCCTACGAGCAGTACTTC
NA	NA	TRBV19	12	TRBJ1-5	CASGDTDQPQHF	TGTGCCTCAGGGGATACGGATCAGCCCCAGCATTTT
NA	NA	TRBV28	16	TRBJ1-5	CASSFSQRGRNQPQHF	TGTGCCAGCAGTTTTAGCCAACGGGGTCGAAATCAGCCCCAGCATTTT
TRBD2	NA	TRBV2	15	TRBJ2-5	CASIPTSGSRETQYF	TGTGCCAGCATCCCGACTAGCGGGAGTCGAGAGACCCAGTACTTC
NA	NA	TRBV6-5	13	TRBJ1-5	CASSPLANQPQHF	TGTGCCAGCAGCCCCTTGGCAAATCAGCCCCAGCATTTT
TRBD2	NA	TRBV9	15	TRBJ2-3	CASSVAETSGSTQYF	TGTGCCAGCAGCGTAGCTGAGACTAGCGGCTCTACGCAGTATTTT
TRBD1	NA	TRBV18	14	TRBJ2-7	CASSATGRLGEQYF	TGTGCCAGCTCAGCGACAGGGAGATTAGGCGAGCAGTACTTC
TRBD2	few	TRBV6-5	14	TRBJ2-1	CASTRREAYNEQFF	TGTGCCAGCACGCGGCGGGAGGCCTACAATGAGCAGTTCTTC
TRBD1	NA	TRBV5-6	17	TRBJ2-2	CASSFGSGTGVAGELFF	TGTGCCAGCAGCTTCGGATCCGGGACAGGGGTGGCCGGGGAGCTGTTTTTT
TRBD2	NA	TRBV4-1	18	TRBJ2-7	CASSQAGLGGRRTYEQYF	TGCGCCAGCAGCCAAGCGGGATTGGGCGGGAGAAGGACCTACGAGCAGTACTTC
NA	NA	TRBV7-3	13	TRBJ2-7	CASSSTSGYEQYF	TGTGCCAGCAGCTCAACGTCGGGATACGAGCAGTACTTC
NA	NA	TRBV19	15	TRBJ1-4	CASSIIYRANEKLFF	TGTGCCAGTAGTATTATTTACAGGGCTAATGAAAAACTGTTTTTT
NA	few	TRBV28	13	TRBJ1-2	CASRPRGALGYTF	TGTGCCAGCAGGCCTCGGGGGGCGCTTGGCTACACCTTC
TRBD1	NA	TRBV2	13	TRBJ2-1	CASETGQVYEQFF	TGTGCCAGCGAAACGGGACAGGTATATGAGCAGTTCTTC
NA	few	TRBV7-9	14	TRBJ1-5	CASSLGEVGQPQHF	TGTGCCAGCAGCTTAGGGGAGGTTGGGCAGCCCCAGCATTTT